Listed below are T cell receptor beta chains from one sample, sequenced in a study of OX40 agonist ivuxolimab in advanced cancers. The data were produced by immunoSEQ multiplex PCR, yet TCRdb's version contains in-frame clones alone and is incomplete. The table includes some 150,000 clones, 90% detected once. The material was CD4+ or CD8+ T cells sorted from blood, obtained in a trial of the OX40 agonist ivuxolimab. These receptors were taken from an adult with an advanced solid tumor such as melanoma, head and neck, liver or kidney cancer. CDR3s include the opening cysteine and the closing phenylalanine or tryptophan. A D gene is named only where the DNA matches it firmly. Rows may omit the clone size; those that give it use once, few, many or a size class.

>NA|TRBJ2-7|TRBD1|TRBV11-1
CASSLEDPGQGYEQYF
TGTGCCAGCAGCTTAGAGGACCCGGGACAGGGGTACGAGCAGTACTTC
>NA|TRBJ2-2|TRBD1|TRBV15
CATSRDQTGGSHTGELFF
TGTGCCACCAGCAGGGACCAAACAGGGGGCTCTCACACCGGGGAGCTGTTTTTT
>NA|TRBJ1-1|TRBD1|TRBV4-2
CASSQDSFRTGAWGFF
TGTGCCAGCAGCCAAGATTCCTTCAGGACAGGGGCCTGGGGTTTCTTT
>NA|TRBJ2-1|NA|TRBV7-3
CASSLYSNNEQFF
TGTGCCAGCAGCTTATACAGCAACAATGAGCAGTTCTTC
>NA|TRBJ2-7|NA|TRBV7-2
CASSFVADKDYEQYF
TGTGCCAGCAGCTTTGTCGCCGACAAGGACTACGAGCAGTACTTC
>NA|TRBJ1-1|TRBD1|TRBV27
CASQDRGRLVTEAFF
TGTGCCAGCCAGGACAGGGGGCGGTTGGTCACTGAAGCTTTCTTT
>once|TRBJ2-7|NA|TRBV6-6
CASSYSAVSPYEQYF
TGTGCCAGCAGTTACTCTGCGGTCAGTCCCTACGAGCAGTACTTC
>once|TRBJ2-2|TRBD2|TRBV2
CASTRGKTGTNTGELFF
TGTGCCAGCACGCGGGGGAAGACTGGTACGAACACCGGGGAGCTGTTTTTT
>few|TRBJ2-2|NA|TRBV7-9
CASSSPGRGLTGELFF
TGTGCCAGCAGTTCCCCGGGACGAGGACTCACCGGGGAGCTGTTTTTT
>NA|TRBJ1-1|NA|TRBV11-1
CASSPRTVNTEAFF
TGTGCCAGCAGCCCCCGGACAGTGAACACTGAAGCTTTCTTT
>NA|TRBJ1-4|NA|TRBV5-1
CASSPTDRLGEKLFF
TGCGCCAGCAGCCCAACAGACAGGTTAGGCGAAAAACTGTTTTTT
>few|TRBJ2-2|NA|TRBV9
CASSVRSGLNTGELFF
TGTGCCAGCAGCGTAAGGAGCGGACTAAACACCGGGGAGCTGTTTTTT
>NA|TRBJ2-6|NA|TRBV18
CASSVGVISGANVLTF
TGTGCCAGCTCAGTGGGGGTTATCTCTGGGGCCAACGTCCTGACTTTC
>NA|TRBJ2-3|NA|TRBV28
CASSLVVDTQYF
TGTGCCAGCAGTCTTGTTGTAGATACGCAGTATTTT
>NA|TRBJ1-2|NA|TRBV27
CASSLTGTYGYTF
TGTGCCAGCAGTCTAACCGGGACCTATGGCTACACCTTC
>NA|TRBJ2-2|TRBD2|TRBV25-1
CASGRTSGRLELFF
TGTGCCAGCGGCCGTACTAGCGGGAGATTGGAGCTGTTTTTT
>NA|TRBJ1-1|TRBD1|TRBV9
CASSARTTGGRTEAFF
TGTGCCAGCAGCGCAAGGACGACAGGGGGCCGTACTGAAGCTTTCTTT
>NA|TRBJ2-5|TRBD2|TRBV10-3
CATLAGEGGETQYF
TGTGCCACCTTAGCGGGAGAGGGCGGGGAGACCCAGTACTTC
>NA|TRBJ2-1|TRBD2|TRBV5-1
CASSLVAAGGLRDEQFF
TGCGCCAGCAGCTTGGTCGCAGCGGGAGGGCTTCGCGATGAGCAGTTCTTC
>NA|TRBJ2-5|TRBD2|TRBV10-3
CATQTSGRGETQYF
TGTGCCACCCAGACTAGCGGGAGAGGGGAGACCCAGTACTTC
>NA|TRBJ1-1|NA|TRBV10-3
CAISVTGHAVNTEAFF
TGTGCCATCAGTGTGACAGGACACGCCGTGAACACTGAAGCTTTCTTT
>NA|TRBJ1-4|NA|TRBV7-9
CASSSLTDSTNEKLFF
TGTGCCAGCAGCTCCCTGACAGACTCAACTAATGAAAAACTGTTTTTT
>NA|TRBJ2-6|NA|TRBV5-1
CASSLGRSGANVLTF
TGCGCCAGCAGCTTGGGACGATCCGGGGCCAACGTCCTGACTTTC
>NA|TRBJ2-2|TRBD1|TRBV28
CASSLPRQGRTTGELFF
TGTGCCAGCAGTTTGCCTCGACAGGGGCGGACAACCGGGGAGCTGTTTTTT
>NA|TRBJ1-2|TRBD1|TRBV28
CASSGTGGLLLYGYTF
TGTGCCAGCAGTGGGACAGGGGGCCTCCTCCTCTATGGCTACACCTTC
>NA|TRBJ2-7|NA|TRBV27
CASRTITGNSYEQYF
TGTGCCAGCAGGACCATAACCGGGAACTCCTACGAGCAGTACTTC
>once|TRBJ2-5|TRBD1|TRBV28
CASSIDRGFQETQYF
TGTGCCAGCAGTATCGACAGGGGCTTCCAAGAGACCCAGTACTTC
>NA|TRBJ2-1|NA|TRBV9
CASSVFHGEGPYNEQFF
TGTGCCAGCAGCGTATTTCATGGCGAGGGTCCCTACAATGAGCAGTTCTTC
>NA|TRBJ2-1|TRBD1|TRBV6-1
CASETGGIAYNEQFF
TGTGCCAGCGAAACAGGGGGAATAGCCTACAATGAGCAGTTCTTC
>NA|TRBJ1-1|NA|TRBV18
CASAQEANTEAFF
TGTGCCAGCGCTCAGGAAGCGAACACTGAAGCTTTCTTT
>NA|TRBJ1-5|NA|TRBV2
CASSGGGNQPQHF
TGTGCCAGCAGTGGAGGGGGCAATCAGCCCCAGCATTTT
>NA|TRBJ1-1|NA|TRBV5-8
CASSLVGPNTEAFF
TGTGCCAGCAGCTTGGTTGGACCCAACACTGAAGCTTTCTTT
>NA|TRBJ2-1|NA|TRBV12-5
CASGLPEGVASYNEQFF
TGTGCTAGTGGTTTGCCCGAGGGTGTGGCGTCCTACAATGAGCAGTTCTTC
>NA|TRBJ1-2|NA|TRBV11-3
CASSLAIRDNKNYGYTF
TGTGCCAGCAGCTTAGCCATCCGGGACAACAAGAACTATGGCTACACCTTC
>NA|TRBJ2-7|TRBD2|TRBV27
CASTLFSSSGYEQYF
TGTGCCAGCACCCTTTTCTCCTCTAGCGGCTACGAGCAGTACTTC
>NA|TRBJ2-7|NA|TRBV18
CASSPPEGEYYEQYF
TGTGCCAGCTCACCACCGGAAGGGGAGTACTACGAGCAGTACTTC
>NA|TRBJ1-1|NA|TRBV7-8
CASSSHRLLGTEAFF
TGTGCCAGCAGCTCCCACAGGCTATTGGGCACTGAAGCTTTCTTT
>NA|TRBJ2-5|NA|TRBV4-1
CASSQTGRLETQYF
TGCGCCAGCAGCCAAACAGGGAGACTCGAGACCCAGTACTTC
>NA|TRBJ1-1|TRBD1|TRBV11-3
CASSRDRMNTEAFF
TGTGCCAGCAGCCGGGACAGGATGAACACTGAAGCTTTCTTT